The present entry profiles one T cell receptor (beta chain) with its context. The V and J ends lost 3 bases and 0 bases, in that order; junction bases with no gene match: 4. CDR3 size: 16 residues. Germline V gene data show CDR1 as MNHEY and CDR2 as SVGAGI. This sample stems from a study of cytomegalovirus exposure and HLA in healthy donors. Measured with immunoSEQ multiplex PCR; TCRdb has only the in-frame clones, and not every one. Of 150,000 to 200,000 clones listed, 70% to 90% are singletons. Sequencing was done on a sample of PBMCs. The sequence derives from a man aged 25-45 years in good health and CMV-seropositive. The V gene is TRBV6-5, the J gene TRBJ2-1, with 8 bases matching TRBD2. The CDR3 bases are TGTGCCAGCAGTTATTCCGCGGGGGGCTCCTACAATGAGCAGTTCTTC. As protein: CASSYSAGGSYNEQFF.